This T cell receptor (beta chain) was profiled in a study of OX40 agonist ivuxolimab in advanced cancers. As for the study in general: Every 2 weeks, patients got intravenous ivuxolimab at one of six dose levels (0.01-10 mg/kg).

Assay used: immunoSEQ multiplex PCR; TCRdb lists only in-frame clones, some missing. This table has about 84,000 clones, approximately 89% appearing once. Patients with a history of autoimmune disease or on systemic immunosuppression were excluded. CDR3 length: 14 residues. CDR1 is SGHNT, CDR2 YYREEE, per germline (reference sequence). V lost 4 bases to trimming and J lost 4 bases; unmatched junction nucleotides: 7. In the case of this clone: Its antigen is as yet unknown.

General study results and limits: Low normalized T-cell clonal expansion also characterized some of the nonresponders. Average numbers of expanded clones were greater in CD8+ T cells than in CD4+.

V usage is TRBV5-4 and J usage is TRBJ2-5; TRBD1 matches at 7 bases. This TCR came from an adult with an advanced solid tumor such as melanoma, head and neck, liver or kidney cancer. Specimen: CD4+ or CD8+ T cells sorted from blood, collected in a trial of the OX40 agonist ivuxolimab. The CDR3 is CASSDKGAGETQYF. The CDR3 region has the DNA TGTGCCAGCAGCGACAAGGGGGCTGGAGAGACCCAGTACTTC. Complete variable domain (other parts from reference TRBV5-4 and TRBJ2-5): ETGVTQSPTHLIKTRGQQVTLRCSSQSGHNTVSWYQQALGQGPQFIFQYYREEENGRGNFPPRFSGLQFPNYSSELNVNALELDDSALYLCASSDKGAGETQYFGPGTRLLVL.